One and the same sample provided the 7 T cell receptor beta chains below, sequenced in a study of tumor and adjacent non-tumor tissue in lung cancer. RNA was extracted from bulk tissue without any cell sorting. TCRbeta libraries were built with three rounds of nested PCR, modified from ARM-PCR. TCRdb processed the multiplex PCR reads anew with MiXCR; each CDR3 protein has one entry. There are about 76,000 distinct CDR3 sequences in the sample; nearly 70% occur only once, and around an eighth lies in the top ten. The sample taken for sequencing was lung tumor tissue. All receptors come from a woman aged 70-85 years with non-small cell lung cancer.

Turning to this clonotype: Compared with germline, one end of the junction differs, possibly owing to a read error. The chain combines TRBV11-2 with TRBJ2-3; D is ambiguous. There are 15 residues in the CDR3. Germline assignment: CDR1 SGHAT and CDR2 FQNNGV. The CDR3 is CASSVDVLGIDTQYF. The CDR3 DNA follows: TGTGCCAGCAGCGTAGACGTCCTTGGCATTGATACGCAGTATTTC.

This clonotype was observed a handful of times. Given the absence of the conserved phenylalanine or tryptophan at the CDR3 end, a read error is likely. The rearrangement uses TRBV28 and TRBJ2-1, with no clear D. This CDR3 has 15 amino acids. V gave up 5 bases and J gave up 5 bases, with 16 bases separating them. The V gene's germline CDR1 is MDHEN and CDR2 SYDVKM. The CDR3 loop reads CASSPTSYGDNEQFL. Here the CDR3 DNA reads TGTGCCAGCAGTCCCACATCTTATGGCGACAATGAGCAGTTCCTC.

The chain employs TRBV4-1 and TRBJ2-7; 8 nucleotides align to TRBD2. With V trimmed by 1 base and J by 4 bases, 15 bases remained unmatched. The CDR3 is made up of 18 amino acids. The germline V gene encodes CDR1 MGHRA and CDR2 YSYEKL. CDR3 residues: CASSQGWLPGGDSYEQYF. The CDR3 region has the DNA TGCGCCAGCAGCCAAGGTTGGCTACCGGGAGGGGACTCGTACGAGCAGTACTTC.

With respect to this clonotype: In this CDR3 the conserved last residue, phenylalanine or tryptophan, is missing, so a read error is likely. This chain uses TRBV6-5 with TRBJ1-6; D may be TRBD1 (6 bases). The CDR3 totals 19 residues. The V gene's germline CDR1 is MNHEY and CDR2 SVGAGI. CDR3: CASSYNTGHDSSYNSPLHS. The DNA for the CDR3 is TGTGCTAGCAGTTACAACACAGGGCATGACAGCTCCTATAATTCACCCCTCCACTCT.

Worth noting for this clonotype: The germline gene is not matched at one end of the junction; a read error may be the cause. The rearrangement uses TRBV6-2 or TRBV6-3 and TRBJ2-2, with 7 bases fitting TRBD1. The CDR3 is 14 residues long. Germline V CDR1 and CDR2: MNHEY, SVGEGT. CDR3 DNA sequence: TGTGCCAACATCGACAGGGACGGGACCGGGGAGTTGTTTTTT. Translating it yields CANIDRDGTGELFF.

J is TRBJ2-1 and V is TRBV10-2; weak D call: TRBD2 (5 bases). CDR1 WSHSY and CDR2 SAAADI come from the germline V gene. The CDR3 has 14 residues. V lost 10 bases and J 7 bases, leaving 20 bases between the germline ends. The CDR3 DNA reads TGCGCCAACAAAGCGGACCTGAGGTATAATGAGCAGTTCTTC. Its translation is CANKADLRYNEQFF.

The table lists this clonotype with a few counts. In DNA form, the CDR3 reads TGTGCCAGCAATGGACAGTCGACTGAAGCTTTCTTT. Residues: CASNGQSTEAFF. The chain joins TRBV28 to TRBJ1-1; maybe TRBD1 (6 bases). CDR1 and CDR2 (germline): MDHEN, SYDVKM. This CDR3 is built from 12 residues. Trimming removed 7 bases at V and 5 bases at J, with 11 bases between. The variable domain in full, completed from reference TRBV28 and TRBJ1-1, reads DVKVTQSSRYLVKRTGEKVFLECVQDMDHENMFWYRQDPGLGLRLIYFSYDVKMKEKGDIPEGYSVSREKKERFSLILESASTNQTSMYLCASNGQSTEAFFGQGTRLTVV.